This T cell receptor (beta chain) was sequenced during a study of blood T cell repertoires in COVID-19. Study at large: PBMCs, B-cell-depleted T cells, or T cells were the source of the cDNA or gDNA that made up the material.

The table lists this clone with a few counts. The CDR3 sequence is 12 residues long. Germline CDR1 LGHNA, CDR2 YNFKEQ. The ends were cut back, 6 bases at V and 14 bases at J, with 19 bases in the middle. Clones were read by immunoSEQ multiplex PCR, and TCRdb kept only the in-frame ones, dropping some. The data hold under 80,000 clones, with over 70% observed a single time. Sequencing was done on a sample of peripheral blood. This receptor was obtained from a man aged 50-60 years with acute or convalescent COVID-19. The chain couples TRBV4-2 to TRBJ1-2; the D gene is possibly TRBD1 (5 bases). For the CDR3, the DNA is TGTGCCAGCAGTGGGGCGAAGGGGTCGAAGACCTTC. It is translated as CASSGAKGSKTF.